This TCR beta chain was retrieved from a study of blood T cell repertoires in COVID-19. At the level of the study: Material from acute and convalescent COVID-19 was sourced from the United States, Italy and Spain.

Participants were aged roughly 18 to 90 years, lived in under 25 US areas, and enrolled virtually. The assay was immunoSEQ multiplex PCR, and TCRdb's table has in-frame clones only and misses some. The sample records roughly 310,000 clones, roughly 90% being singletons. Germline lookup yields CDR1 SGHTA and CDR2 FQGNSA. With 1 base clipped from V and 8 bases from J, the junction kept 8 bases outside the gene matches. The CDR3 runs 15 residues. The chain links TRBV7-2 to TRBJ1-2, with TRBD1 identical over 9 bases. Sequencing was carried out using PBMCs or T cells enriched from blood (not recorded which). This sequence was found in a woman in her 40s who had recovered from COVID-19. The CDR3 is CASSLGTGAVGGYTF. CDR3 coding DNA: TGTGCCAGCAGCTTAGGGACAGGGGCGGTTGGGGGCTACACCTTC.